This TCR beta chain was retrieved from a study of blood T cell repertoires in COVID-19. Study in general: Material from acute and convalescent COVID-19 was sourced from the United States, Italy and Spain. T cells, B-cell-depleted T cells, or PBMCs supplied cDNA or gDNA.

Only one count was recorded for this clone. Per the study methods: Scientists estimated how many nucleated cells there were by amplifying reference gene primers. Some clones are missing from TCRdb's copy, which holds only in-frame ones; the method was immunoSEQ multiplex PCR. That table is the source of V, J and clone size, and D and trimming were worked out from the DNA. The table records 200,000 or so clones, roughly 80% of them present only once. Trimming removed 3 bases from V and 2 bases from J; junction bases left unmatched: 10. Per germline, CDR1 SGDLS and CDR2 YYNGEE. The CDR3 spans 16 residues.

The receptor's source is a woman aged 80 or over with acute or convalescent COVID-19. The chain uses TRBV9 and TRBJ2-7; 8 bases align to TRBD1. Sequencing used peripheral blood. The CDR3 region has the DNA TGTGCCAGCAGCGCCCAGGGGACAGGCTGGGCCTACGAGCAGTACTTC. Amino acid sequence: CASSAQGTGWAYEQYF.